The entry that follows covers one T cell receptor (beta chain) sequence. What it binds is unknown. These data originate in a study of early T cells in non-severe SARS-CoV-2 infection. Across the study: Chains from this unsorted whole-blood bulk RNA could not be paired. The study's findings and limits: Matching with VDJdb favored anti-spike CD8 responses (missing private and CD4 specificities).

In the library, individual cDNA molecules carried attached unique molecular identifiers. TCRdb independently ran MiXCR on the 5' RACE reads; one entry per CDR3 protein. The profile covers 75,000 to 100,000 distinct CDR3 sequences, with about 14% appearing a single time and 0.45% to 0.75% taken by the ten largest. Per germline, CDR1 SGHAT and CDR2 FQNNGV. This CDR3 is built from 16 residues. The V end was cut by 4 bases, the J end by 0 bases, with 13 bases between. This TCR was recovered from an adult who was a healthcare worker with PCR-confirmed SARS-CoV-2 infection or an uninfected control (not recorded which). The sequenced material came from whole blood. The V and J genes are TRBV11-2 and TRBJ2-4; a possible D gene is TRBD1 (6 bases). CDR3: CASSSGHSLAKNIQYF. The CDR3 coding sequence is TGTGCCAGCAGCTCGGGACACTCTTTAGCCAAAAACATTCAGTACTTC.